This TCR beta chain emerged from a study of blood T cell repertoires in COVID-19. The wider study: From the United States, Italy and Spain came samples of acute and convalescent COVID-19. From T cells, B-cell-depleted T cells, or PBMCs came the material, which was cDNA or gDNA.

Across roughly 25 US areas, participants ranged in age from 18 to 89 years. Recovery meant two consecutive negative NP/OP PCR tests, professional clearance, or resolved symptoms. Profiling relied on immunoSEQ multiplex PCR, and the TCRdb table lists in-frame clones only, not all of them. This table holds more than 300,000 clones, 70% to 90% found once. With regard to this clone: This CDR3 is also generated by other DNA sequences in the sample.

V was cut by 6 bases and J by 4 bases, with 15 bases left in between. The germline V gene has CDR1 MNHEY and CDR2 SMNVEV (reference sequence). The CDR3 covers 14 residues. Sequenced input: PBMCs or T cells enriched from blood (not recorded which). The origin of this receptor is a woman between 25 and 40 years old who had recovered from COVID-19. The chain recombines TRBV27 with TRBJ1-1; D might be TRBD1 (6 bases). CDR3 in DNA: TGTGCCAGCAGCTTAGGGGGGTTGGGCACTGAAGCTTTCTTT. It encodes CASSLGGLGTEAFF.